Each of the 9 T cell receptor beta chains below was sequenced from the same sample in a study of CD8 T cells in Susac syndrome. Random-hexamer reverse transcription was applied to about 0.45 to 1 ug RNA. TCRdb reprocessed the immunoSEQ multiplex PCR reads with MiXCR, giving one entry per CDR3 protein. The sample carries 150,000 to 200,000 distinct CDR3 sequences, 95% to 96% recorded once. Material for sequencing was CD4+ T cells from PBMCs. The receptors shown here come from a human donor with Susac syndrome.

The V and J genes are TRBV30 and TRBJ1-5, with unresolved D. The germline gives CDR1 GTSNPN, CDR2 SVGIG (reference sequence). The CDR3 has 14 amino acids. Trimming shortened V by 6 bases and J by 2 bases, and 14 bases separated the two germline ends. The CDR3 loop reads CACRGVGGNQPQHF. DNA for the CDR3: TGTGCCTGTCGAGGTGTTGGAGGCAATCAGCCCCAGCATTTT.

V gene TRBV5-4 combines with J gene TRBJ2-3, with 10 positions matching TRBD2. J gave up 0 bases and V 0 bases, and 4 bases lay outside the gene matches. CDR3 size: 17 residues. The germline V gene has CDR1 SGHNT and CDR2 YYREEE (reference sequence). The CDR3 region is CASSLVLAGLSTDTQYF. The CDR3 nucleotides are TGTGCCAGCAGCTTGGTACTAGCGGGGCTTAGCACAGATACGCAGTATTTT. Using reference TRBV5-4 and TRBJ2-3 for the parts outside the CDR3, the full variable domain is ETGVTQSPTHLIKTRGQQVTLRCSSQSGHNTVSWYQQALGQGPQFIFQYYREEENGRGNFPPRFSGLQFPNYSSELNVNALELDDSALYLCASSLVLAGLSTDTQYFGPGTRLTVL.

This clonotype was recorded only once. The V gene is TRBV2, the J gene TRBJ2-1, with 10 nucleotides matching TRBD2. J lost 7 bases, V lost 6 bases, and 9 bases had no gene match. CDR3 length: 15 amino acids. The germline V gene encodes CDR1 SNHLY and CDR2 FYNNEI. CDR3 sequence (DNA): TGTGCCAGCAGCCCCGGGACTAGCGCCTTGAATGAGCAGTTCTTC. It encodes CASSPGTSALNEQFF.

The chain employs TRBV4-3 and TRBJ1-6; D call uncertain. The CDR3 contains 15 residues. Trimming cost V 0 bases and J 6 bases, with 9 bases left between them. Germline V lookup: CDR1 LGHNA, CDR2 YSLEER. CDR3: CASSQDLAVNSPLHF. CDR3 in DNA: TGCGCCAGCAGCCAAGATCTGGCAGTTAATTCACCCCTCCACTTT.

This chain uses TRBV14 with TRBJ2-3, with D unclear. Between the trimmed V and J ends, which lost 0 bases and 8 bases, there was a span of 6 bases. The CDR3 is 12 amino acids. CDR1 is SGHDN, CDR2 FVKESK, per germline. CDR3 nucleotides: TGTGCCAGCAGCCAAGATAGGGTTACGCAGTATTTT. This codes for CASSQDRVTQYF.

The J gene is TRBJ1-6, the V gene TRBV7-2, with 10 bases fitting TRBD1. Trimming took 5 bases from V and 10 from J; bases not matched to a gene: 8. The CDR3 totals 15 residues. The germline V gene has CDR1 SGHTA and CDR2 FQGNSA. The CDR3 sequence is CASSGDRGRGSPLHF. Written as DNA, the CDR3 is TGTGCCAGCAGCGGTGACAGGGGGCGCGGGTCACCCCTCCACTTT.

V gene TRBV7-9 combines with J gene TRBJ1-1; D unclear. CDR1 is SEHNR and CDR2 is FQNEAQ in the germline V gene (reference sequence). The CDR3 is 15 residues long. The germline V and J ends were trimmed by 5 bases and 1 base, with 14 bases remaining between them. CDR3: CASSPGSGPNTEAFF. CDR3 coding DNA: TGTGCCAGCAGCCCCGGATCGGGTCCGAACACTGAAGCTTTCTTT.

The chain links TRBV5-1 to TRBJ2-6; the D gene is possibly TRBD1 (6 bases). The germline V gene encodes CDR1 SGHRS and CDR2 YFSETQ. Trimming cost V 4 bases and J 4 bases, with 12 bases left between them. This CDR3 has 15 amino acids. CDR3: CASSPGTTGANVLTF. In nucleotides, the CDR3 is TGCGCCAGCAGCCCCGGGACAACAGGGGCCAACGTCCTGACTTTC.

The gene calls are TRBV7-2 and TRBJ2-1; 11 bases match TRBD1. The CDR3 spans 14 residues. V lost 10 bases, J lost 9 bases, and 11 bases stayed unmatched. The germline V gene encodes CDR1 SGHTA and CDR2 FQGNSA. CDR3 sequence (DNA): TGTGCCACCGCCGGGACAGGGGGTTTAGGTGAGCAGTTCTTC. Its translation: CATAGTGGLGEQFF. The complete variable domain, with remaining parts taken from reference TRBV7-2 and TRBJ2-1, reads GAGVSQSPSNKVTEKGKDVELRCDPISGHTALYWYRQSLGQGLEFLIYFQGNSAPDKSGLPSDRFSAERTGGSVSTLTIQRTQQEDSAVYLCATAGTGGLGEQFFGPGTRLTVL.